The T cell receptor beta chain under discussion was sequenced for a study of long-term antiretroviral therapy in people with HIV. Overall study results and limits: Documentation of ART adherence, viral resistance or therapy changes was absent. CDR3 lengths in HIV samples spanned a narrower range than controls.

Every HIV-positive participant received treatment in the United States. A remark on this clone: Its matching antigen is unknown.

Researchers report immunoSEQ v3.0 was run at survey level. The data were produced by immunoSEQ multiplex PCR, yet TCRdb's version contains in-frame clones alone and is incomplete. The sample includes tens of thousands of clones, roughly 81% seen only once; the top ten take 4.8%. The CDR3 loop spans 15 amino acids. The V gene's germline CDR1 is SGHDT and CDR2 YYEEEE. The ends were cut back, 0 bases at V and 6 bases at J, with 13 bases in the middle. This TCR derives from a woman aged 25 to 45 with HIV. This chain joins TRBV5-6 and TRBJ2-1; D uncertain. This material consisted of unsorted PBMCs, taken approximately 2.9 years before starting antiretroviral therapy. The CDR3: CASSLGAEFFNEQFF. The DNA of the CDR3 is TGTGCCAGCAGCTTGGGGGCGGAGTTTTTCAATGAGCAGTTCTTC. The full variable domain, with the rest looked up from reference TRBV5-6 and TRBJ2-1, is DAGVTQSPTHLIKTRGQQVTLRCSPKSGHDTVSWYQQALGQGPQFIFQYYEEEERQRGNFPDRFSGHQFPNYSSELNVNALLLGDSALYLCASSLGAEFFNEQFFGPGTRLTVL.